One and the same sample provided the 13 T cell receptor beta chains below, sequenced in a study of blood T cell repertoires in COVID-19. Sequencing used immunoSEQ multiplex PCR; TCRdb keeps in-frame clones, though not all of them. This table holds more than 10,000 clones, 70% to 90% found once. Sequencing was carried out using peripheral blood. These receptors were taken from a human donor in a cohort sampled during active COVID-19.

A note on this clone: Other DNA sequences in the sample encode the same CDR3. The chain combines TRBV4-3 with TRBJ1-2; D gene uncertain. Germline CDR1 is LGHNA and CDR2 is YSLEER. Trimming stripped 0 bases from V and 4 bases from J, with 18 bases between. The CDR3 is 17 amino acids. The CDR3 here is CASSQDRSGEGGYGYTF. CDR3 DNA sequence: TGCGCCAGCAGCCAAGACAGGAGCGGAGAGGGAGGCTATGGCTACACCTTC.

The genes are TRBV18 and TRBJ1-5, with D possibly being TRBD1 (6 bases). This CDR3 has 16 amino acids. V was clipped by 2 bases and J by 1 base, with 12 bases between them. CDR1 and CDR2 from the germline V gene are KGHSH and LQKENI. DNA for the CDR3: TGTGCCAGCTCACCATGGGGGCAGGCGAGCAATCAGCCCCAGCATTTT. Amino acids: CASSPWGQASNQPQHF.

The chain has TRBV7-2 and TRBJ1-1, with D perhaps TRBD1 (5 bases). Germline assignment: CDR1 SGHTA and CDR2 FQGNSA. V was shortened by 4 bases and J by 5 bases, with 17 bases between the two germline ends. CDR3 length equals 15 residues. CDR3 coding DNA: TGTGCCAGCAGCTCCTCCGGACAACCAGTTACTGAAGCTTTCTTT. This gives the protein CASSSSGQPVTEAFF.

V gene TRBV5-1 combines with J gene TRBJ2-5; 12 nucleotides match TRBD2. Germline V gives CDR1 SGHRS, CDR2 YFSETQ. The CDR3 spans 17 residues. Trimming at V came to 0 bases and at J to 1 base, leaving 4 bases not matched to a gene. The DNA for the CDR3 is TGCGCCAGCAGCTTGGCCCCGGGACTAGCGGGCCAAGAGACCCAGTACTTC. Translated: CASSLAPGLAGQETQYF.

About this clone itself: One end of the junction does not line up with germline, which may come from a read error. The chain joins TRBV30 to TRBJ1-3; D perhaps matches TRBD1 (6 bases). CDR1 GTSNPN and CDR2 SVGIG come from the germline V gene (reference sequence). The length of the CDR3 is 16 residues. CDR3 sequence: CAWKDSSAYPGNTIYF. Written as DNA, the CDR3 is TGTGCTTGGAAGGACAGCAGCGCCTATCCTGGAAACACCATATATTTT.

This clone was observed once. V is TRBV5-1 and J is TRBJ1-3, with a possible D match to TRBD1 (5 bases). V lost 3 bases, J lost 0 bases, and 13 bases lay in between. CDR1 is SGHRS and CDR2 is YFSETQ in the germline V gene. The length of the CDR3 is 16 residues. CDR3 residues: CASSSGTSISGNTIYF. As DNA, the CDR3 is TGCGCCAGCAGCTCCGGGACTTCGATCTCTGGAAACACCATATATTTT.

The chain is built from TRBV19 and TRBJ1-1; TRBD1 might be the D (6 bases). Germline CDR1 reads LNHDA; CDR2 reads SQIVND (reference sequence). With 5 bases removed from V and 1 base from J, the gap between germline ends came to 11 bases. The CDR3 extends over 14 amino acids. CDR3 region: CASSPGHTNTEAFF. The DNA of the CDR3 is TGTGCCAGTAGTCCGGGACATACGAACACTGAAGCTTTCTTT.

The V call is TRBV18, the J call TRBJ1-5; 8 nucleotides agree with TRBD1. Looked up from germline, CDR1 is KGHSH and CDR2 is LQKENI. The V segment lost 3 bases and the J segment 4 bases; nucleotides outside the gene matches: 8. The CDR3 is made up of 16 amino acids. This chain's CDR3 is CASSPAAGTGNQPQHF. For the CDR3, the DNA is TGTGCCAGCTCACCCGCCGCCGGGACAGGTAATCAGCCCCAGCATTTT.

V is TRBV27 and J is TRBJ1-1; D may be TRBD1 (5 bases). This CDR3 has 13 amino acids. V was pared by 1 base and J by 4 bases, with 7 bases between. Germline V gene data show CDR1 as MNHEY and CDR2 as SMNVEV (reference sequence). CDR3 sequence (DNA): TGTGCCAGCAGTTTATTGGGGGGCACTGAAGCTTTCTTT. Protein sequence: CASSLLGGTEAFF.

V gene TRBV6-5 combines with J gene TRBJ2-1; 8 positions match TRBD1. This CDR3 is built from 13 residues. Unmatched junction bases numbered 5, after V lost 5 bases and J lost 8 bases. Germline CDR1 and CDR2: MNHEY and SVGAGI. CDR3 DNA sequence: TGTGCCAGCAGTCTCACAGGGGGAGATGAGCAGTTCTTC. Its translation: CASSLTGGDEQFF.

The chain employs TRBV7-9 and TRBJ2-1; the match to TRBD2 covers 13 bases. Germline CDR1 reads SEHNR; CDR2 reads FQNEAQ (reference sequence). J lost 9 bases, V lost 5 bases, and 10 bases had no gene match. CDR3 size: 16 residues. CDR3 region: CASSPETSGGTREQFF. In nucleotides, the CDR3 is TGTGCCAGCAGCCCTGAGACTAGCGGGGGGACTCGTGAGCAGTTCTTC.

The chain employs TRBV5-4 and TRBJ2-7, with 13 positions matching TRBD2. V dropped 5 bases and J dropped 0; count of bases not matched to a gene: 5. The CDR3 totals 16 residues. From germline, CDR1 is SGHNT and CDR2 YYREEE (reference sequence). In nucleotides, the CDR3 is TGTGCCAGCAGGGTAACTAGCGGGGGGGCCTCCTACGAGCAGTACTTC. Its protein product is CASRVTSGGASYEQYF.

The J gene is TRBJ1-5, the V gene TRBV7-9, with D hard to call. This CDR3 has 12 amino acids. V was clipped by 2 bases and J by 5 bases, with 4 bases between them. Germline V CDR1 and CDR2: SEHNR, FQNEAQ (reference sequence). The CDR3 DNA reads TGTGCCAGCAGCTTAAGCTATCAGCCCCAGCATTTT. Translated, it gives CASSLSYQPQHF.